This TCR beta chain was profiled in a study of post-analysis software for immune sequencing data. About the study: As for disease course, relapsing-remitting, secondary progressive and progressive-relapsing multiple sclerosis were all included. Study-wide points: When patients were compared with controls, a handful of TRBV segments were more frequent, TRBV5-6, TRBV5-1 and TRBV20-1 among them.

A word on this clonotype: Antigen specificity is unknown.

cDNA libraries of TCR beta carried unique molecular identifiers. In TCRdb, the PCR reads were re-called with MiXCR into one record per CDR3 protein. There are some 690,000 distinct CDR3 sequences in the sample; approximately 59% occur only once, and roughly 10% lies in the top ten. The J segment lost 4 bases and the V segment lost 8 bases, leaving 5 bases of the junction unmatched. This CDR3 is 14 amino acids long. Germline V gives CDR1 LNHNV, CDR2 YYDKDF (reference sequence). The material sequenced was blood. The sequence was collected from a girl aged 2-10 years with multiple sclerosis. The rearrangement uses TRBV15 and TRBJ2-1; 10 bases line up with TRBD2. The CDR3 is CATGAGGEYNEQFF. The CDR3 nucleotides are TGTGCCACCGGAGCGGGAGGGGAATACAATGAGCAGTTCTTC.